This record looks at one T cell receptor (beta chain) sequence and its context. Source study methods: From reference gene primer amplification, estimates of nucleated cell counts were derived. Only in-frame clones appear in the TCRdb table, and some are missing; sequencing was by immunoSEQ multiplex PCR. The V and J calls and the clone size are those of that table, but D and trimming were determined from the DNA. The sample lists roughly 140,000 clones, 70% to 90% occurring once. The CDR3 is 16 residues long. V was clipped by 3 bases and J by 2 bases, with 17 bases between them. Germline CDR1 is KGHSH and CDR2 is LQKENI. Seattle patient enrollment occurred during active infection, with longitudinal follow-up thereafter. These data come from a study of blood T cell repertoires in COVID-19. For the study at large: Sample material is recorded as cDNA or gDNA derived from T cells, B-cell-depleted T cells, or PBMCs.

The sequence came from a woman aged 55 to 70 with COVID-19, enrolled during active disease. The material sequenced was peripheral blood. The rearrangement links TRBV18 to TRBJ2-7, with D perhaps matching TRBD1 (5 bases). The CDR3 here is CASSPTGRDRTYEQYF. In DNA form, the CDR3 reads TGTGCCAGCTCACCTACCGGGCGCGACAGAACCTACGAGCAGTACTTC.